One and the same sample provided the 24 T cell receptor beta chains below, sequenced in a study of T cells in Graves' hyperthyroidism and ophthalmopathy. The source material, RNA transcripts, was used to amplify TCR beta CDR3 regions. Carried out on the TCR CDR3, a first-round RT-PCR used the HTBI primer set. MiXCR, applied by TCRdb to the multiplex PCR reads, yields one record per CDR3 protein. The repertoire consists of 200,000 to 250,000 distinct CDR3 sequences, with approximately 17% occurring once and the leading ten covering roughly 53%. Sample: blood. Receptor source: a man aged 45-60 years with Graves' hyperthyroidism.

This clonotype was seen at least ten times. The chain employs TRBV11-3 and TRBJ2-3; 9 nucleotides match TRBD1. This CDR3 is built from 17 residues. After removal of 2 bases from V and 4 bases from J, the junction contained 10 bases not matched to a gene. Germline V lookup: CDR1 SGHNT, CDR2 YENEEA. The CDR3 here is CASSLMATGGGADTQYF. The DNA of the CDR3 is TGTGCCAGCAGCTTAATGGCTACAGGGGGCGGCGCAGATACGCAGTATTTT.

This clonotype was counted at least ten times. The gene calls are TRBV7-9 and TRBJ1-5; perhaps TRBD1 as D (5 bases). CDR3 size: 15 residues. The V end was cut by 5 bases, the J end by 7 bases, with 18 bases between. CDR1 and CDR2 from the germline V gene are SEHNR and FQNEAQ (reference sequence). CDR3: CASSQAGEGSQPQHF. The CDR3, as DNA: TGTGCCAGCAGCCAGGCGGGGGAGGGCAGCCAGCCCCAGCATTTT.

This clonotype has a handful of counts. The gene calls are TRBV10-2 and TRBJ2-7; D ambiguous. Germline assignment: CDR1 WSHSY and CDR2 SAAADI. CDR3 length: 13 amino acids. Trimming stripped 3 bases from V and 3 bases from J, with 9 bases between. CDR3 sequence reads: CASSEIGGYEQYF. Written as DNA, the CDR3 is TGCGCCAGCAGTGAAATCGGTGGCTACGAGCAGTACTTC.

The sample holds many counts of this clonotype. This rearrangement joins TRBV2 to TRBJ1-5; D is unclear. The germline gives CDR1 SNHLY, CDR2 FYNNEI. The CDR3 is 13 residues long. With 4 bases removed from V and 2 bases from J, the gap between germline ends came to 6 bases. The CDR3 protein is CASSGGRNQPQHF. The CDR3, as DNA: TGTGCCAGCAGTGGCGGTCGCAATCAGCCCCAGCATTTT.

The chain has TRBV7-9 and TRBJ2-1; 11 bases match TRBD2. CDR3 length: 15 residues. Germline V lookup: CDR1 SEHNR, CDR2 FQNEAQ (reference sequence). V lost 3 bases and J lost 6; bases outside the gene matches: 4. CDR3 sequence (DNA): TGTGCCAGCAGCTTCCGGACTAGCGGGTTCAATGAGCAGTTCTTC. Encoded protein: CASSFRTSGFNEQFF.

The chain couples TRBV28 to TRBJ2-7, with unresolved D. With 3 bases removed from V and 5 bases from J, the gap between germline ends came to 11 bases. Looked up from germline, CDR1 is MDHEN and CDR2 is SYDVKM. This CDR3 region has 13 residues. CDR3 nucleotides: TGTGCCAGCAGTTTCCTGGCTAGTGACGAGCAGTACTTC. Translated, it gives CASSFLASDEQYF.

This clonotype appeared many times. This chain connects TRBV5-1 to TRBJ2-2; D is undetermined. In germline, CDR1 is SGHRS, CDR2 YFSETQ. Deletions cut 0 bases from V and 6 bases from J, with 9 bases between. This CDR3 comprises 14 residues. CDR3 nucleotide sequence: TGCGCCAGCAGCTTGGTATTAAGCCCCGGGGAGCTGTTTTTT. Protein: CASSLVLSPGELFF.

For this clonotype: Its ends do not fully match the called genes, so a read error is possible. The gene calls are TRBV5-1 and TRBJ2-7; D unclear. The CDR3 is 15 residues long. Germline V CDR1 and CDR2: SGHRS, YFSETQ. DNA of the CDR3: TGCGCCAGCAGTTTGCTAAACAGACCTACCTACGAGCAGCACTTC. Protein: CASSLLNRPTYEQHF.

This clonotype was detected a few times. The genes are TRBV4-3 and TRBJ2-1; 9 positions agree with TRBD2. J was trimmed by 2 bases and V by 3 bases; bases with no gene match: 2. The CDR3 totals 15 residues. Germline CDR1 and CDR2: LGHNA and YSLEER. The DNA of the CDR3 is TGCGCCAGCAGCCAGCGGGGGGGAACCTACAATGAGCAGTTCTTC. It is translated as CASSQRGGTYNEQFF.

Remarks on this clonotype: This sequence may be a read error, since a much larger clone differs from it by one base. V gene TRBV3-1 combines with J gene TRBJ1-2, with 8 positions matching TRBD1. The germline V gene encodes CDR1 LGHDT and CDR2 YNNKEL (reference sequence). The CDR3 has 15 residues. CDR3 in DNA: TGTTCCAGCAGCCCTGGGACAGGTCCCTTGTTTGGCTACACCTTC. Translation: CSSSPGTGPLFGYTF.

For this clonotype: The CDR3 does not close with the conserved phenylalanine or tryptophan, likely indicating a read error. This chain links TRBV20-1 with TRBJ2-3; D is unresolved. Germline CDR1 is DFQATT and CDR2 is SNEGSKA (reference sequence). The CDR3 is 12 residues long. Trimming stripped 7 bases from V and 2 bases from J, with 10 bases between. The CDR3 reads CSVYPDTDTQYS. The CDR3 nucleotides are TGCAGTGTTTATCCCGACACAGATACGCAGTATTCT.

A few counts support this clonotype. The V and J genes are TRBV5-5 and TRBJ1-1, with a weak D call TRBD1 (5 bases). The CDR3 loop spans 13 amino acids. From germline, CDR1 is SGHKS and CDR2 YYEKEE (reference sequence). Trimming shortened V by 1 base and J by 6 bases, and 10 bases separated the two germline ends. CDR3 protein: CASSLSGGAEAFF. The CDR3 DNA is TGTGCCAGCAGCTTGAGTGGGGGGGCTGAAGCTTTCTTT. Drawing the rest from reference TRBV5-5 and TRBJ1-1, the complete variable domain is DAGVTQSPTHLIKTRGQQVTLRCSPISGHKSVSWYQQVLGQGPQFIFQYYEKEERGRGNFPDRFSARQFPNYSSELNVNALLLGDSALYLCASSLSGGAEAFFGQGTRLTVV.

The sample holds many counts of this clonotype. The J gene is TRBJ2-1, the V gene TRBV11-3; TRBD2 matches 10 bases. Trimming took 3 bases from V and 7 from J; bases not matched to a gene: 15. The CDR3 contains 18 residues. Per germline, CDR1 SGHNT and CDR2 YENEEA. CDR3 residues: CASSFGWEREGLGNEQFF. Written as DNA, the CDR3 is TGTGCCAGCAGCTTCGGTTGGGAGCGGGAGGGACTGGGGAATGAGCAGTTCTTC.

A few counts support this clonotype. The genes are TRBV5-5 and TRBJ1-1, with D uncertain. CDR1 SGHKS and CDR2 YYEKEE come from the germline V gene (reference sequence). This CDR3 has 12 amino acids. V was shortened by 2 bases and J by 3 bases, with 5 bases between the two germline ends. DNA of the CDR3: TGTGCCAGCAGCTTCCGATACACTGAAGCTTTCTTT. This encodes CASSFRYTEAFF.

V and J are TRBV5-1 and TRBJ2-6; D is uncertain. The germline V gene has CDR1 SGHRS and CDR2 YFSETQ. This CDR3 spans 15 amino acids. Trimming removed 3 bases at V and 2 bases at J, with 9 bases between. This CDR3 is CASSSGRTGANVLTF. For the CDR3, the DNA is TGCGCCAGCAGCTCCGGGCGGACTGGGGCCAACGTCCTGACTTTC.

The V gene is TRBV20-1, the J gene TRBJ2-7; TRBD2 matches 13 bases. This CDR3 comprises 15 residues. CDR1 is DFQATT, CDR2 SNEGSKA, per germline (reference sequence). The J segment lost 5 bases and the V segment lost 3 bases, leaving 7 bases of the junction unmatched. CDR3 loop: CSASPGTSGTHEQYF. In DNA, the CDR3 is TGCAGTGCTAGTCCCGGGACTAGCGGGACCCACGAGCAGTACTTC.

This chain links TRBV5-8 with TRBJ2-7, with TRBD1 matching over 7 bases. This CDR3 spans 16 amino acids. V dropped 4 bases and J dropped 0; count of bases not matched to a gene: 10. The germline CDR1 and CDR2 sequences are SGHTS and YDEGEE. CDR3 protein: CASSQFPGQSSYEQYF. The CDR3 DNA reads as TGTGCCAGCAGCCAGTTTCCGGGACAGTCCTCCTACGAGCAGTACTTC. The full variable domain, rest sourced from reference TRBV5-8 and TRBJ2-7, is EAGVTQSPTHLIKTRGQQATLRCSPISGHTSVYWYQQALGLGLQFLLWYDEGEERNRGNFPPRFSGRQFPNYSSELNVNALELEDSALYLCASSQFPGQSSYEQYFGPGTRLTVT.

V is TRBV4-1 and J is TRBJ2-2; no firm D call. V lost 4 bases to trimming and J lost 2 bases, with 11 bases between them. CDR3 length: 15 amino acids. Germline V gene data show CDR1 as MGHRA and CDR2 as YSYEKL. CDR3 sequence reads: CASSLSTGNTGELFF. The CDR3 DNA reads as TGCGCCAGCAGCCTTTCTACGGGCAACACCGGGGAGCTGTTTTTT.

At least ten counts were recorded for this clonotype. The chain combines TRBV5-8 with TRBJ2-7; the match to TRBD2 covers 8 bases. The germline V gene encodes CDR1 SGHTS and CDR2 YDEGEE. Trimming took 4 bases from V and 0 from J; bases not matched to a gene: 6. The CDR3 is made up of 15 amino acids. The CDR3 protein is CASSLVAGSSYEQYF. The DNA for the CDR3 is TGTGCCAGCAGCCTGGTAGCGGGAAGCTCCTACGAGCAGTACTTC.

This clonotype was seen many times. In DNA, the CDR3 is TGTGCCAGCAGTTCGACAGGGATCAATTCACCCCTCCACTTT. This sequence encodes CASSSTGINSPLHF. V and J are TRBV12-3 or TRBV12-4 and TRBJ1-6, with 7 bases lining up with TRBD1. The length of the CDR3 is 14 residues. The trim removed 4 bases at V and 7 bases at J, leaving 4 bases unmatched.

To note about this clonotype: A junction boundary mismatches the germline segment, possibly from a read error. The chain joins TRBV7-3 to TRBJ2-2, with 10 bases that match TRBD1. The CDR3 consists of 16 residues. Germline V gene lookup returns CDR1 SGHTA and CDR2 FQGTGA. The CDR3: CASSSRQGANTGEPFF. CDR3 DNA sequence: TGTGCCAGCAGCTCCAGACAGGGGGCGAACACCGGGGAGCCGTTTTTT. The full variable domain, completed using reference TRBV7-3 and TRBJ2-2, is GAGVSQTPSNKVTEKGKYVELRCDPISGHTALYWYRQSLGQGPEFLIYFQGTGAADDSGLPNDRFFAVRPEGSVSTLKIQRTERGDSAVYLCASSSRQGANTGEPFFGEGSRLTVL.

This clonotype was recorded at least ten times. The V gene is TRBV6-1, the J gene TRBJ1-2, with D possibly matching TRBD1 (6 bases). V lost 1 base and J lost 5, with 14 bases in between. Germline CDR1 reads MNHNS; CDR2 reads SASEGT. The CDR3 is 15 amino acids. The CDR3 nucleotides read TGTGCCAGCAGTGAAGGTCAGGGGTTTGGTTATGGCTACACCTTC. Its protein is CASSEGQGFGYGYTF.

This clonotype has a count of ten or more. The rearrangement links TRBV6-2 or TRBV6-3 to TRBJ1-2, with D hard to call. The CDR3 sequence is 12 residues long. V gave up 7 bases and J gave up 4 bases, with 10 bases separating them. Germline V lookup: CDR1 MNHEY, CDR2 SVGEGT. The CDR3 region has the DNA TGTGCCAGCAACAGTTTCCCCTATGGCTACACCTTC. Amino acid sequence: CASNSFPYGYTF.

This clonotype was recorded at least ten times. J is TRBJ2-6 and V is TRBV12-3 or TRBV12-4; D unresolved. V was clipped by 5 bases and J by 2 bases, with 7 bases between them. The CDR3 is 14 residues long. The CDR3 protein is CASSGLPGANVLTF. CDR3 bases: TGTGCCAGCAGTGGATTACCTGGGGCCAACGTCCTGACTTTC.